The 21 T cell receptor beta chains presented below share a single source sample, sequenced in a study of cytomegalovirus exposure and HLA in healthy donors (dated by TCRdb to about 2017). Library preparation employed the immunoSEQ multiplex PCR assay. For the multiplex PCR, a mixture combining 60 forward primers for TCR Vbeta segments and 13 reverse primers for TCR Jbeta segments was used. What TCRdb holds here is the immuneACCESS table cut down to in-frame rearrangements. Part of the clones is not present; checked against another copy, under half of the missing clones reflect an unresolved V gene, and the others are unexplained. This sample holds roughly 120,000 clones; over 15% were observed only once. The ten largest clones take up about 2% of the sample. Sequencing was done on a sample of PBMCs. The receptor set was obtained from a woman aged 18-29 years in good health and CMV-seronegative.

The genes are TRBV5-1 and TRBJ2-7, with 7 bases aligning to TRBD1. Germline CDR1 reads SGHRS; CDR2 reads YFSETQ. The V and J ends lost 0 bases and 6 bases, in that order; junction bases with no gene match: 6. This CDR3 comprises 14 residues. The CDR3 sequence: CASSLASWTGEQYF. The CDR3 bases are TGCGCCAGCAGCTTGGCCAGCTGGACAGGCGAGCAGTACTTC.

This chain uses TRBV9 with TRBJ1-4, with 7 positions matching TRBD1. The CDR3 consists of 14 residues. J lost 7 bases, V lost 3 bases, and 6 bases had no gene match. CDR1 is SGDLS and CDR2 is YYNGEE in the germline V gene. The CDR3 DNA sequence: TGTGCCAGCAGCGAGTACAGGGGTGGTGAAAAACTGTTTTTT. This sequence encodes CASSEYRGGEKLFF.

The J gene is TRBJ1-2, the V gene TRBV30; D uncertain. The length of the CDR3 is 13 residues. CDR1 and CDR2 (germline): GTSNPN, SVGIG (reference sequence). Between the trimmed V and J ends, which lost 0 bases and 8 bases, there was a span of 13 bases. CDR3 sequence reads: CAWSVSLRGGYTF. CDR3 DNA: TGTGCCTGGAGTGTATCCTTGCGAGGGGGCTACACCTTC.

CDR3 in amino acids: CASSPSGGSYNEQFF. The CDR3 nucleotides are TGTGCCAGCAGCCCCTCGGGGGGGTCATACAATGAGCAGTTCTTC. The chain is built from TRBV7-2 and TRBJ2-1; TRBD2 matches at 8 bases. V was clipped by 5 bases and J by 4 bases; unmatched bases: 7. There are 15 residues in the CDR3. Per germline, CDR1 SGHTA and CDR2 FQGNSA.

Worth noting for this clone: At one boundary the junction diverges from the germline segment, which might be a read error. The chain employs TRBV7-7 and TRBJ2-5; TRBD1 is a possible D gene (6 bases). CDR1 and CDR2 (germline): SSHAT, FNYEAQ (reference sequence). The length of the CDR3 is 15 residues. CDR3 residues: CASSLDFGGAETQYF. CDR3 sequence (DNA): TGTGCTAGCAGCTTAGATTTTGGGGGCGCGGAGACCCAGTACTTC.

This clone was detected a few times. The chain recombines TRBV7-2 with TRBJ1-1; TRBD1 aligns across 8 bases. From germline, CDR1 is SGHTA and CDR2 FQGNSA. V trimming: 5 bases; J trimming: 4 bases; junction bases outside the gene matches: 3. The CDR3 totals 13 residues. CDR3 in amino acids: CASSQTGGTEAFF. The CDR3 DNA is TGTGCCAGCAGCCAAACAGGGGGCACTGAAGCTTTCTTT. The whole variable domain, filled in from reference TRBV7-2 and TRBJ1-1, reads GAGVSQSPSNKVTEKGKDVELRCDPISGHTALYWYRQSLGQGLEFLIYFQGNSAPDKSGLPSDRFSAERTGGSVSTLTIQRTQQEDSAVYLCASSQTGGTEAFFGQGTRLTVV.

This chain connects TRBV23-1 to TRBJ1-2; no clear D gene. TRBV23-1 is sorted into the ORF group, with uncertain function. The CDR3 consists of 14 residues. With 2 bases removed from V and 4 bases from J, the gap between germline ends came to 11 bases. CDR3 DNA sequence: TGCGCCAGCAGTCAAACCCCCGACTTCTATGGCTACACCTTC. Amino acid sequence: CASSQTPDFYGYTF.

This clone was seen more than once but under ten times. The CDR3 DNA reads TGTGCCAGCAGCACGCGGACAGGGTTCTTGAGGAATGAGCAGTTCTTC. It is translated as CASSTRTGFLRNEQFF. The rearrangement links TRBV5-4 to TRBJ2-1; 8 bases are a match to TRBD1. The length of the CDR3 is 16 residues. The ends lost 4 bases at V and 7 bases at J; junction bases unmatched: 13. CDR1 is SGHNT, CDR2 YYREEE, per germline (reference sequence).

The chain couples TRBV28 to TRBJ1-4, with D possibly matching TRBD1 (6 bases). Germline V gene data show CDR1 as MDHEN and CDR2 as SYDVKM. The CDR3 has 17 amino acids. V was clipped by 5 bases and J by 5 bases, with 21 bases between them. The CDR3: CASSHSAVRQENEKLFF. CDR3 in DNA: TGTGCCAGCAGTCATTCCGCAGTGAGACAGGAGAATGAAAAACTGTTTTTT.

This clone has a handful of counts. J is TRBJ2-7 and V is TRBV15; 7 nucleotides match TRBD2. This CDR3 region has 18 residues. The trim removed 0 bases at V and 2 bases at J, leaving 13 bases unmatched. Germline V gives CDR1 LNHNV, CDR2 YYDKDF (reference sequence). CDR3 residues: CATSRDPPWLAVAYEQYF. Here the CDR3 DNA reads TGTGCCACCAGCAGAGATCCCCCATGGCTAGCGGTCGCCTACGAGCAGTACTTC.

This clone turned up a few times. CDR3 amino acids: CASSRQGSGYTF. CDR3 nucleotide sequence: TGTGCCAGCAGTCGACAGGGGAGCGGCTACACCTTC. The chain employs TRBV27 and TRBJ1-2; 8 bases fit TRBD1. The CDR3 is made up of 12 amino acids. From germline, CDR1 is MNHEY and CDR2 SMNVEV (reference sequence). J gave up 8 bases and V 5 bases, and 4 bases lay outside the gene matches.

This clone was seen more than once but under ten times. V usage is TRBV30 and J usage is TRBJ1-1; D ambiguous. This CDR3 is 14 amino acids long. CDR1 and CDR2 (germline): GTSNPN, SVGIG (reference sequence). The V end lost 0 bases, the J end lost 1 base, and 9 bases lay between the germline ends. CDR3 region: CAWSVYYRNTEAFF. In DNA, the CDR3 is TGTGCCTGGAGTGTGTATTACAGGAACACTGAAGCTTTCTTT.

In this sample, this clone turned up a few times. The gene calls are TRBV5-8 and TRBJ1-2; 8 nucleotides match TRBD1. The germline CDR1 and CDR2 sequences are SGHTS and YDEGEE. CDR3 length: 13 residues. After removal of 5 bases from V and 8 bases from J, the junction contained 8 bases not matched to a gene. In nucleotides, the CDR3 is TGTGCCAGCAGGACAGGGGCCCCCAGGGGCTACACCTTC. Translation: CASRTGAPRGYTF. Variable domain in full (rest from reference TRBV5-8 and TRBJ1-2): EAGVTQSPTHLIKTRGQQATLRCSPISGHTSVYWYQQALGLGLQFLLWYDEGEERNRGNFPPRFSGRQFPNYSSELNVNALELEDSALYLCASRTGAPRGYTFGSGTRLTVV.

CDR3 sequence (DNA): TGTGCCAGCAGCAAACAGGGCTCGAATCAGCCCCAGCATTTT. Protein: CASSKQGSNQPQHF. This chain connects TRBV25-1 to TRBJ1-5; possibly TRBD1 for D (6 bases). The CDR3 is 14 amino acids. Trimming removed 6 bases at V and 4 bases at J, with 13 bases between. Looked up from germline, CDR1 is MGHDK and CDR2 is SYGVNS.

The CDR3 nucleotides are TGTGCCAGCAGTGAGGTCGCAGGCAATGGGCCCCAGCATTTT. Its translation is CASSEVAGNGPQHF. V usage is TRBV6-1 and J usage is TRBJ1-5; D not certain. The V end lost 3 bases, the J end lost 9 bases, and 15 bases lay between the germline ends. CDR1 and CDR2 (germline): MNHNS, SASEGT. CDR3 length: 14 residues.

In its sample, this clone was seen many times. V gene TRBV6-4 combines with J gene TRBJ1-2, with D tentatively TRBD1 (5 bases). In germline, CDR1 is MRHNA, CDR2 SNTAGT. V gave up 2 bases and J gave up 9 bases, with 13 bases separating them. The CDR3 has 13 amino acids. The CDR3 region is CASSDDSRGSYTF. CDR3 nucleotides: TGTGCCAGCAGTGACGACAGTCGGGGGAGCTACACCTTC.

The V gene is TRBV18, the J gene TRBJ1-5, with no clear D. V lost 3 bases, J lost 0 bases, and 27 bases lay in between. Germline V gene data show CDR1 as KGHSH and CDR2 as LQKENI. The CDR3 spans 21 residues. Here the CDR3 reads CASSPLHVPFGGPDSNQPQHF. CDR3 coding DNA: TGTGCCAGCTCACCCCTCCATGTTCCCTTTGGAGGCCCTGATAGCAATCAGCCCCAGCATTTT. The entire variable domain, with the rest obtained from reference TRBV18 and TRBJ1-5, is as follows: NAGVMQNPRHLVRRRGQEARLRCSPMKGHSHVYWYRQLPEEGLKFMVYLQKENIIDESGMPKERFSAEFPKEGPSILRIQQVVRGDSAAYFCASSPLHVPFGGPDSNQPQHFGDGTRLSIL.

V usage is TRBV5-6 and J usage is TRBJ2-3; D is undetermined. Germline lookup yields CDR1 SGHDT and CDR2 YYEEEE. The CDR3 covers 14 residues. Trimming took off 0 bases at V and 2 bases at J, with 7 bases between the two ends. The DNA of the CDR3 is TGTGCCAGCAGCTTGGGCTCAGTCACAGATACGCAGTATTTT. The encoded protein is CASSLGSVTDTQYF.

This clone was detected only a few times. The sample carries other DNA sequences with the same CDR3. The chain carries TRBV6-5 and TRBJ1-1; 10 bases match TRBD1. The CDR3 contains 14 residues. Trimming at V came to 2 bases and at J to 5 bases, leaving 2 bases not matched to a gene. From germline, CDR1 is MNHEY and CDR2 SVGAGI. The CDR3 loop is CASSYRDRGTEAFF. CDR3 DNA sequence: TGTGCCAGCAGTTACAGGGACAGGGGAACTGAAGCTTTCTTT.

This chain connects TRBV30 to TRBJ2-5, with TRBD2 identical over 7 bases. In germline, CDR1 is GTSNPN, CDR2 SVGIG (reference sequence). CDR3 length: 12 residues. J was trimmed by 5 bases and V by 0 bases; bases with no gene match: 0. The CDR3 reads CAWSVAGETQYF. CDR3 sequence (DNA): TGTGCCTGGAGTGTAGCGGGGGAGACCCAGTACTTC. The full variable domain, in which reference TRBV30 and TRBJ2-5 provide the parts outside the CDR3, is SQTIHQWPATLVQPVGSPLSLECTVEGTSNPNLYWYRQAAGRGLQLLFYSVGIGQISSEVPQNLSASRPQDRQFILSSKKLLLSDSGFYLCAWSVAGETQYFGPGTRLLVL.

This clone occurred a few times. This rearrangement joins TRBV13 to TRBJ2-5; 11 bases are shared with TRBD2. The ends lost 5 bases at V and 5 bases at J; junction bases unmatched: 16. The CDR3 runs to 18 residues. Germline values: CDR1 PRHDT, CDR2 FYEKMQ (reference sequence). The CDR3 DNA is TGTGCCAGCAGCCGCCGCCCTAAACTAGCGGGAGAGGGGGAGACCCAGTACTTC. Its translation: CASSRRPKLAGEGETQYF.